This passage covers 29 T cell receptor beta chains from one sample sequenced in a study of blood T cell repertoires in COVID-19. Profiling relied on immunoSEQ multiplex PCR, and the TCRdb table lists in-frame clones only, not all of them. The table lists hundreds of thousands of clones, about 88% of them singletons. Sequencing was performed on peripheral blood. These receptors all come from a woman in her forties or fifties with COVID-19, enrolled during active disease.

This clone appeared a single time. The chain recombines TRBV10-3 with TRBJ2-3; D may be TRBD1 (7 bases). CDR1 and CDR2 (germline): ENHRY, SYGVKD. The CDR3 runs to 13 residues. Trimming removed 8 bases at V and 5 bases at J, with 14 bases between. DNA of the CDR3: TGTGCCATCGGGGGGACAGAGAGAGATACGCAGTATTTT. Protein product: CAIGGTERDTQYF.

The J gene is TRBJ2-2, the V gene TRBV11-2; D unresolved. Germline lookup yields CDR1 SGHAT and CDR2 FQNNGV. CDR3 length equals 14 residues. V dropped 2 bases and J dropped 6 bases, with 10 bases sitting between them. The CDR3 loop reads CASSLLGWSGELFF. The CDR3 DNA follows: TGTGCCAGCAGCTTACTAGGCTGGTCCGGGGAGCTGTTTTTT.

The V gene is TRBV6-5, the J gene TRBJ2-1, with a tentative D call TRBD2 (5 bases). V was pared by 4 bases and J by 0 bases, with 7 bases between. The CDR3 extends over 14 amino acids. Germline-derived CDR1 and CDR2 are MNHEY and SVGAGI. CDR3 bases: TGTGCCAGCAGTTCTCGGGGCTCCTACAATGAGCAGTTCTTC. It is translated as CASSSRGSYNEQFF.

The V gene is TRBV19, the J gene TRBJ1-2; 7 bases map to TRBD1. CDR3 size: 15 residues. Germline lookup yields CDR1 LNHDA and CDR2 SQIVND (reference sequence). J gave up 8 bases and V 6 bases, and 15 bases lay outside the gene matches. This CDR3 reads CASRPTDLTGKGYTF. The CDR3 DNA sequence: TGTGCCAGTAGACCAACCGACCTGACAGGGAAAGGCTACACCTTC. Looking up the rest from reference TRBV19 and TRBJ1-2 gives the full variable domain: DGGITQSPKYLFRKEGQNVTLSCEQNLNHDAMYWYRQDPGQGLRLIYYSQIVNDFQKGDIAEGYSVSREKKESFPLTVTSAQKNPTAFYLCASRPTDLTGKGYTFGSGTRLTVV.

The chain employs TRBV15 and TRBJ2-2; 7 positions match TRBD2. The trim removed 5 bases at V and 4 bases at J, leaving 16 bases unmatched. The CDR3 has 18 residues. The germline CDR1 and CDR2 sequences are LNHNV and YYDKDF (reference sequence). The CDR3 DNA sequence: TGTGCCACCAGCTCGGGACTAACAAAGTCATTTTGCACCGGGGAGCTGTTTTTT. It is translated as CATSSGLTKSFCTGELFF.

The V gene is TRBV6-5, the J gene TRBJ1-5; D may be TRBD1 (6 bases). The ends were cut back, 4 bases at V and 6 bases at J, with 10 bases in the middle. From germline, CDR1 is MNHEY and CDR2 SVGAGI. The CDR3 totals 13 residues. The CDR3 sequence: CASSFPGAQPQHF. The CDR3, as DNA: TGTGCCAGCAGTTTCCCAGGGGCTCAGCCCCAGCATTTT.

The V and J genes are TRBV6-5 and TRBJ1-1, with no clear D. Trimming left V 6 bases short and J 2 bases short, with 13 bases between. The CDR3 is 14 residues long. Germline CDR1 reads MNHEY; CDR2 reads SVGAGI. For the CDR3, the DNA is TGTGCCAGCAGCCCCGTTGGCAGTAACACTGAAGCTTTCTTT. Protein product: CASSPVGSNTEAFF.

The chain joins TRBV6-2 or TRBV6-3 to TRBJ1-5; D ambiguous. Germline assignment: CDR1 MNHEY and CDR2 SVGEGT. This CDR3 region has 13 residues. The germline V and J ends were trimmed by 6 bases and 3 bases, with 9 bases remaining between them. The CDR3 nucleotides are TGTGCCAGCAGCCTCGCTATCAATCAGCCCCAGCATTTT. This encodes CASSLAINQPQHF.

The chain couples TRBV5-1 to TRBJ2-4; 7 nucleotides match TRBD2. Germline V gene data show CDR1 as SGHRS and CDR2 as YFSETQ. Unmatched junction bases numbered 7, after V lost 0 bases and J lost 1 base. This CDR3 spans 17 amino acids. CDR3 in amino acids: CASSLVGGTRAKNIQYF. DNA for the CDR3: TGCGCCAGCAGCTTGGTGGGGGGGACCCGGGCCAAAAACATTCAGTACTTC.

The rearrangement uses TRBV19 and TRBJ1-3; D is unclear. The V end was cut by 4 bases, the J end by 0 bases, with 19 bases between. Germline lookup yields CDR1 LNHDA and CDR2 SQIVND (reference sequence). CDR3 length: 18 residues. Here the CDR3 reads CASSTATILVDSGNTIYF. CDR3 sequence (DNA): TGTGCCAGTAGTACCGCCACTATATTAGTCGACTCTGGAAACACCATATATTTT.

The V call is TRBV4-1, the J call TRBJ1-2; D call uncertain. Trimming took 0 bases from V and 3 from J, leaving 11 bases between them. The germline V gene encodes CDR1 MGHRA and CDR2 YSYEKL. The CDR3 has 15 residues. The CDR3 spells CASSQEGRGDYGYTF. The CDR3 DNA is TGCGCCAGCAGCCAAGAAGGACGCGGGGACTATGGCTACACCTTC.

The gene calls are TRBV28 and TRBJ1-4, with 8 bases that match TRBD1. Germline V CDR1 and CDR2: MDHEN, SYDVKM. The CDR3 covers 15 residues. The J segment lost 3 bases and the V segment lost 8 bases, leaving 8 bases of the junction unmatched. CDR3 bases: TGTGCCAGCCAGGCAGGGGGCGAATCTAATGAAAAACTGTTTTTT. The encoded protein is CASQAGGESNEKLFF.

This rearrangement joins TRBV6-4 to TRBJ1-1; D perhaps matches TRBD1 (5 bases). The CDR3 totals 15 residues. Trimming took off 0 bases at V and 4 bases at J, with 12 bases between the two ends. The V gene's germline CDR1 is MRHNA and CDR2 SNTAGT. The CDR3 DNA sequence: TGTGCCAGCAGTGACTCAGGGGCCCCGGGCACTGAAGCTTTCTTT. Amino acid sequence: CASSDSGAPGTEAFF.

The chain couples TRBV6-5 to TRBJ1-2; no reliable D call. Between the trimmed V and J ends, which lost 6 bases and 7 bases, there was a span of 12 bases. The CDR3 is 12 residues long. Germline loops: CDR1 MNHEY, CDR2 SVGAGI. CDR3 sequence (DNA): TGTGCCAGCAGCACACCCACGGGTGGCTACACCTTC. Translating gives CASSTPTGGYTF.

V and J are TRBV3-1 (or the pseudogene TRBV3-2) and TRBJ1-1; D remains ambiguous. The CDR3 covers 14 residues. The germline V gene encodes CDR1 LGHDT and CDR2 YNNKEL (reference sequence). Trimming shortened V by 4 bases and J by 5 bases, and 14 bases separated the two germline ends. CDR3 coding DNA: TGTGCCAGCAGCCGGGTTGACCGCAGGACTGAAGCTTTCTTT. Its translation is CASSRVDRRTEAFF.

This chain uses TRBV10-3 with TRBJ2-7, with D possibly being TRBD2 (7 bases). CDR1 is ENHRY and CDR2 is SYGVKD in the germline V gene. The germline V and J ends were trimmed by 6 bases and 5 bases, with 20 bases remaining between them. The CDR3 is 15 residues long. For the CDR3, the DNA is TGTGCCATCAGCCCCTCGGGGGGCACCAGGCACGAGCAGTACTTC. Amino acid sequence: CAISPSGGTRHEQYF.

V gene TRBV6-4 combines with J gene TRBJ2-3, with TRBD2 matching 9 bases. Germline lookup yields CDR1 MRHNA and CDR2 SNTAGT. The CDR3 is 18 residues long. J was trimmed by 1 base and V by 2 bases; bases with no gene match: 10. The CDR3 is CASSDPPEAGGGTDTQYF. CDR3 nucleotide sequence: TGTGCCAGCAGTGACCCCCCGGAGGCGGGGGGGGGCACAGATACGCAGTATTTT.

This chain uses TRBV5-1 with TRBJ2-7; TRBD2 matches 10 bases. The V gene end was trimmed by 0 bases and the J gene end by 6 bases; junction bases not matched to a gene: 12. Looked up from germline, CDR1 is SGHRS and CDR2 is YFSETQ. The CDR3 length is 17 residues. CDR3 region: CASSLAPQAGGLSEQYF. CDR3 coding DNA: TGCGCCAGCAGCTTGGCTCCCCAAGCGGGGGGGCTTAGCGAGCAGTACTTC.

The chain carries TRBV9 and TRBJ1-4; TRBD1 matches 9 bases. Germline CDR1 reads SGDLS; CDR2 reads YYNGEE. The junction had 8 bases not matched to a gene; V was cut back by 4 bases and J by 7 bases. This CDR3 is built from 15 residues. CDR3 residues: CASSPRDRAFEKLFF. The DNA of the CDR3 is TGTGCCAGCAGCCCCCGGGACAGGGCCTTTGAAAAACTGTTTTTT.

V usage is TRBV18 and J usage is TRBJ1-2, with 11 positions matching TRBD1. V trimming: 0 bases; J trimming: 6 bases; junction bases outside the gene matches: 6. Germline loops: CDR1 KGHSH, CDR2 LQKENI. CDR3 size: 16 residues. CDR3 sequence (DNA): TGTGCCAGCTCACCACCGGGGGACAGGGGGTTCCATGGCTACACCTTC. This codes for CASSPPGDRGFHGYTF.

CDR3 in amino acids: CASRQGAAFVLTF. Written as DNA, the CDR3 is TGTGCCAGCAGACAGGGGGCCGCCTTCGTCCTGACTTTC. This chain joins TRBV12-3 or TRBV12-4 and TRBJ2-6, with TRBD1 matching over 9 bases. J lost 12 bases, V lost 6 bases, and 6 bases had no gene match. The CDR3 is 13 amino acids.

The chain is built from TRBV30 and TRBJ1-4; 7 bases align to TRBD1. Germline assignment: CDR1 GTSNPN and CDR2 SVGIG (reference sequence). CDR3 size: 12 residues. Trimming removed 5 bases from V and 7 bases from J; junction bases left unmatched: 4. The CDR3 bases are TGTGCCTGGTCCCGGGACAGTGAAAAACTGTTTTTT. Translated, it gives CAWSRDSEKLFF.

This chain connects TRBV30 to TRBJ1-2; D perhaps matches TRBD1 (6 bases). The ends were cut back, 1 base at V and 1 base at J, with 7 bases in the middle. This CDR3 comprises 13 residues. The germline V gene has CDR1 GTSNPN and CDR2 SVGIG (reference sequence). The CDR3 sequence is CAWSAGVNYGYTF. DNA of the CDR3: TGTGCCTGGAGTGCAGGGGTTAACTATGGCTACACCTTC.

The chain joins TRBV5-4 to TRBJ1-3, with D unclear. This CDR3 has 16 amino acids. Between the trimmed V and J ends, which lost 5 bases and 0 bases, there was a span of 15 bases. Germline CDR1 reads SGHNT; CDR2 reads YYREEE (reference sequence). DNA of the CDR3: TGTGCCAGCAGTCGGGGTTTCGATCTCTCTGGAAACACCATATATTTT. Translated, it gives CASSRGFDLSGNTIYF.

This clone was seen just once. J is TRBJ1-2 and V is TRBV5-1; D is perhaps TRBD1 (5 bases). The V gene lost 0 bases and the J gene lost 2 bases, with 8 bases spanning the gap. This CDR3 has 14 amino acids. Germline-derived CDR1 and CDR2 are SGHRS and YFSETQ. The CDR3, as DNA: TGCGCCAGCAGCTTGGACAGGCAGAACTATGGCTACACCTTC. Protein sequence: CASSLDRQNYGYTF.

The V and J genes are TRBV9 and TRBJ2-3; weak D call: TRBD1 (5 bases). Germline V gene data show CDR1 as SGDLS and CDR2 as YYNGEE. CDR3 size: 15 residues. V dropped 0 bases and J dropped 3 bases, with 11 bases sitting between them. The CDR3 coding sequence is TGTGCCAGCAGCGTAGGACCCCCAGGGACAGATACGCAGTATTTT. Translating gives CASSVGPPGTDTQYF. The full variable domain, its missing parts supplied by reference TRBV9 and TRBJ2-3, is DSGVTQTPKHLITATGQRVTLRCSPRSGDLSVYWYQQSLDQGLQFLIQYYNGEERAKGNILERFSAQQFPDLHSELNLSSLELGDSALYFCASSVGPPGTDTQYFGPGTRLTVL.

This clone was counted only a few times. DNA for the CDR3: TGTGCCAGCAGTTACTCTCAATCAGGGCGCACTGAAGCTTTCTTT. It specifies CASSYSQSGRTEAFF. This chain links TRBV6-5 with TRBJ1-1; D is perhaps TRBD1 (5 bases). The CDR3 is 15 residues long. V lost 0 bases and J lost 4, with 12 bases in between. Germline lookup yields CDR1 MNHEY and CDR2 SVGAGI.

The chain employs TRBV15 and TRBJ1-1; 8 bases agree with TRBD1. Germline V gene lookup returns CDR1 LNHNV and CDR2 YYDKDF (reference sequence). V dropped 0 bases and J dropped 5; count of bases not matched to a gene: 11. The CDR3 contains 17 residues. CDR3: CATSREGTGGKRTEAFF. CDR3 DNA sequence: TGTGCCACCAGCAGAGAGGGTACAGGGGGAAAAAGGACTGAAGCTTTCTTT.

The table lists this clone with a count of one. The chain couples TRBV19 to TRBJ1-6, with unresolved D. Germline lookup yields CDR1 LNHDA and CDR2 SQIVND (reference sequence). Trimming pared 2 bases from V and 0 bases from J, leaving 11 bases between. This CDR3 is built from 17 residues. For the CDR3, the DNA is TGTGCCAGTAGTATAACCCCCTTCAGCTCCTATAATTCACCCCTCCACTTT. Its protein is CASSITPFSSYNSPLHF.